This T cell receptor beta chain was identified in a study of blood T cell repertoires in COVID-19. For the study at large: Italy, Spain and the United States were the sources of the convalescent and acute COVID-19 samples. The cDNA or gDNA used as material had been derived from T cells, B-cell-depleted T cells, or PBMCs.

CDR1 LGHDT and CDR2 YNNKEL come from the germline V gene (reference sequence). The J segment lost 8 bases and the V segment lost 2 bases, leaving 14 bases of the junction unmatched. This CDR3 spans 18 amino acids. Clones were read by immunoSEQ multiplex PCR, and TCRdb kept only the in-frame ones, dropping some. The sample gives fewer than 100,000 clones, about 85% of which show up once; around 4.1% is in the top ten. This clone was seen only once. The source is a man aged 60-69 years with acute or convalescent COVID-19. The specimen sequenced was peripheral blood. The gene calls are TRBV3-1 (or the pseudogene TRBV3-2) and TRBJ1-6; 8 bases map to TRBD1. The chain's CDR3 is CASSQISPLSGGHSPLHF. In DNA, the CDR3 is TGTGCCAGCAGCCAAATCTCCCCTCTCTCAGGGGGCCATTCACCCCTCCACTTT.